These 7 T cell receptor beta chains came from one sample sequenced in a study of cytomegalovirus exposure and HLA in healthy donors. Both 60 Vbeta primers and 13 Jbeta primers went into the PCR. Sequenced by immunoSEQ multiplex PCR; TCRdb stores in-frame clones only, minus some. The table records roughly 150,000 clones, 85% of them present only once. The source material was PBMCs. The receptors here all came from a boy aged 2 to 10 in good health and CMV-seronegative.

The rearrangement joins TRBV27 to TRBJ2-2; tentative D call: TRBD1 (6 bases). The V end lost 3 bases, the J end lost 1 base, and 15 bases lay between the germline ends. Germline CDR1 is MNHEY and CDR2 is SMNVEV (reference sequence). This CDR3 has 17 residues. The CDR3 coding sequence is TGTGCCAGCAGTTTTGAGGGAACAGGGATGAACACCGGGGAGCTGTTTTTT. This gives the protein CASSFEGTGMNTGELFF.

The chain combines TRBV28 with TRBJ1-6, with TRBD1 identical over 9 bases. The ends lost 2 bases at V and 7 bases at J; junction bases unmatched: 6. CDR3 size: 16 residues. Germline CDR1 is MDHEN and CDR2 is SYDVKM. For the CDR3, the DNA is TGTGCCAGCAGTTTAGGGACAGGGAGGACAAATTCACCCCTCCACTTT. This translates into CASSLGTGRTNSPLHF. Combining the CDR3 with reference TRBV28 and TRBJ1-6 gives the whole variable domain DVKVTQSSRYLVKRTGEKVFLECVQDMDHENMFWYRQDPGLGLRLIYFSYDVKMKEKGDIPEGYSVSREKKERFSLILESASTNQTSMYLCASSLGTGRTNSPLHFGNGTRLTVT.

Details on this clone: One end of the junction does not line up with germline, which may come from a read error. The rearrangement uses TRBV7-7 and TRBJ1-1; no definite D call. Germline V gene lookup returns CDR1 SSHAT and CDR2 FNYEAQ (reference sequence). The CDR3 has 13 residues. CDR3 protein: CASSHRLNTEAFF. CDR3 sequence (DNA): TGTGCTAGCAGCCACAGATTGAACACTGAAGCTTTCTTT.

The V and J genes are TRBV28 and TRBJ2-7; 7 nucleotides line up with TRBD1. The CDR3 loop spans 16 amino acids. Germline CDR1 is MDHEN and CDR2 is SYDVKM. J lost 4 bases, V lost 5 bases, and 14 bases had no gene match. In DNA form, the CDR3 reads TGTGCCAGCAGTCCAGCCGGGGACAGAGGTGGGTACGAGCAGTACGTC. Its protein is CASSPAGDRGGYEQYV.

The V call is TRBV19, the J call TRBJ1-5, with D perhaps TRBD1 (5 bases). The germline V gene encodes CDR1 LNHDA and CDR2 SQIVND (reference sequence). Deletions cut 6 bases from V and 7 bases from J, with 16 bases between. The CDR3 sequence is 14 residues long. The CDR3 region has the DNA TGTGCCAGTAGGGGGCAGGGATCGCCACAGCCCCAGCATTTT. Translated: CASRGQGSPQPQHF.

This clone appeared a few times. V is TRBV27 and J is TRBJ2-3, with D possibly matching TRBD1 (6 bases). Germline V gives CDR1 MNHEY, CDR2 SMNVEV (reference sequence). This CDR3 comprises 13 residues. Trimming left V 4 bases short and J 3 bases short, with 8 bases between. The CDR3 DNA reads TGTGCCAGCAGTTCACAGGGTACAGATACGCAGTATTTT. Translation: CASSSQGTDTQYF.

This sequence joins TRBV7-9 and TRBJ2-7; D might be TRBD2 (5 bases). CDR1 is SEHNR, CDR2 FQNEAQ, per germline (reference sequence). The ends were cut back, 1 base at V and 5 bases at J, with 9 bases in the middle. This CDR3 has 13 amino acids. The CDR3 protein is CASSLVSADEQYF. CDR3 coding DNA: TGTGCCAGCAGCTTAGTTAGCGCCGACGAGCAGTACTTC.